The entry below describes one TCR beta chain. As yet, its antigen is unknown. CDR1 and CDR2 from the germline V gene are SEHNR and FQNEAQ (reference sequence). This CDR3 has 18 residues. V trimming: 5 bases; J trimming: 3 bases; junction bases outside the gene matches: 13. The source of the sample is a study of cytomegalovirus exposure and HLA in healthy donors. Study results and limitations: A link between a missense DCLRE1C variant and TCR beta V- and J-gene trimming emerged from a later analysis. The likely origin of a cluster of highly shared sequence variants was a sequencing artifact. A later analysis showed HLA-associated TCR beta chains outstripping equally common others in clonal expansion.

13 Jbeta primers and 60 Vbeta primers were used for the PCR. How the authors handled the data: Around 76 million unique TCR beta chains, 9 million to 12 million shared, were counted in a later analysis. The repertoire was sequenced with immunoSEQ multiplex PCR; TCRdb's copy has only in-frame clones and lacks some. The V and J calls and clone size come from that table; D and trimming were worked out from the DNA. The sample records 100,000 to 150,000 clones, just over 15% being singletons. This chain uses TRBV7-9 with TRBJ2-1; 10 bases fit TRBD2. The material sequenced was PBMCs. The TCR was taken from a woman in her late teens or twenties in good health and CMV-seronegative. In DNA, the CDR3 is TGTGCCAGCAGCCACACGCCTAGCGGGAGCTCCAGCTACAATGAGCAGTTCTTC. This gives the protein CASSHTPSGSSSYNEQFF.